This T cell receptor beta chain was recorded in a study of blood T cell repertoires in COVID-19. Study background: T cells, B-cell-depleted T cells, or PBMCs provided the cDNA or gDNA that served as material.

Data came from immunoSEQ multiplex PCR; TCRdb stores just in-frame clones and leaves some out. The sample has 200,000 to 250,000 clones; about 90% are singletons. This sequence was found in a man of 80 years or more with acute or convalescent COVID-19. Sequenced material: peripheral blood.

Here the CDR3 reads CAISESDREGNEQFF. CDR3 sequence (DNA): TGTGCCATCAGTGAGTCCGACAGGGAAGGCAATGAGCAGTTCTTC. This chain joins TRBV10-3 and TRBJ2-1; TRBD1 matches 7 bases. The CDR3 sequence is 15 residues long. CDR1 and CDR2 from the germline V gene are ENHRY and SYGVKD. With 0 bases clipped from V and 6 bases from J, the junction kept 5 bases outside the gene matches.